These T cell receptor beta chains were read from a single sample in a study of cytomegalovirus exposure and HLA in healthy donors. Produced via immunoSEQ multiplex PCR; TCRdb's table is partial and in-frame only. The repertoire has some 150,000 clones, over 60% of them found once; the top ten carry less than 3.5%. The sequencing input was PBMCs. These receptors originate from a middle-aged man in good health and CMV-seropositive. CDR3s include the opening cysteine and the closing phenylalanine or tryptophan. The order of the fields is clone size, J gene, V gene, CDR3 length, D gene, CDR3 protein, CDR3 DNA. A D gene is named only where the DNA matches it firmly. Where a row states a size, it is once, few, many or the class of an expanded clone; other rows omit it.

>NA|TRBJ1-2|TRBV28|15|TRBD1
CASSLVLDRGNGYTF
TGTGCCAGCAGTTTAGTATTAGACAGGGGGAATGGCTACACCTTC
>NA|TRBJ2-7|TRBV11-3|14|NA
CASSARQQTYEQYF
TGTGCCAGCAGCGCAAGACAGCAAACCTACGAGCAGTACTTC
>NA|TRBJ2-7|TRBV6-1|15|TRBD2
CASSRLAGEEYEQYF
TGTGCCAGCTCGCGGCTAGCGGGGGAAGAATACGAGCAGTACTTC
>few|TRBJ2-5|TRBV5-6|19|TRBD1
CASSLSGGPRQGIQETQYF
TGTGCCAGCAGCCTCAGCGGTGGCCCTCGACAGGGGATCCAAGAGACCCAGTACTTC
>NA|TRBJ1-1|TRBV27|14|NA
CASSLSVRNTEAFF
TGTGCCAGCAGTTTATCGGTCAGGAACACTGAAGCTTTCTTT
>few|TRBJ2-1|TRBV10-3|15|TRBD2
CAISGGGRAVNEQFF
TGTGCCATCAGTGGAGGCGGGAGGGCCGTGAATGAGCAGTTCTTC
>NA|TRBJ1-1|TRBV6-5|15|NA
CASSSGDYMNTEAFF
TGTGCCAGCAGTTCCGGGGACTACATGAACACTGAAGCTTTCTTT
>NA|TRBJ2-5|TRBV7-9|13|NA
CASSFLSGETQYF
TGTGCCAGCAGCTTTTTGAGTGGAGAGACCCAGTACTTC
>NA|TRBJ2-1|TRBV6-1|19|TRBD2
CASSGGLLGLAGSWNEQFF
TGTGCCAGCAGTGGAGGGTTGCTGGGACTAGCGGGAAGCTGGAATGAGCAGTTCTTC
>NA|TRBJ2-7|TRBV27|13|NA
CASSLRDSYEQYF
TGTGCCAGCAGTTTGAGGGACTCCTACGAGCAGTACTTC
>NA|TRBJ2-1|TRBV11-2|15|TRBD2
CASSLTSGSYNEQFF
TGTGCCAGCAGCTTAACTAGCGGGAGTTACAATGAGCAGTTCTTC
>NA|TRBJ2-1|TRBV11-2|17|NA
CASSLLKRRSSYNEQFF
TGTGCCAGCAGCTTATTAAAGCGCAGAAGCTCCTACAATGAGCAGTTCTTC
>NA|TRBJ1-5|TRBV19|14|NA
CASSIRLGNQPQHF
TGTGCCAGTAGTATCAGGTTGGGCAATCAGCCCCAGCATTTT
>NA|TRBJ1-1|TRBV4-1|15|NA
CASSQDLMGATEAFF
TGCGCCAGCAGCCAAGATCTAATGGGGGCCACTGAAGCTTTCTTT
>NA|TRBJ2-3|TRBV7-9|15|NA
CSSSLGGSNTDTQYF
TGTTCCAGCAGCTTAGGAGGGAGTAACACAGATACGCAGTATTTT
>NA|TRBJ2-7|TRBV19|15|NA
CASSIEEGARYEQYF
TGTGCCAGTAGTATAGAGGAGGGGGCAAGGTACGAGCAGTACTTC
>NA|TRBJ2-1|TRBV30|14|NA
CAWSEGGAYNEQFF
TGTGCCTGGAGTGAGGGCGGGGCCTACAATGAGCAGTTCTTC
>NA|TRBJ2-3|TRBV19|14|NA
CASSIDLPTDTQYF
TGTGCCAGTAGTATAGACCTCCCGACAGATACGCAGTATTTT
>NA|TRBJ1-1|TRBV7-9|16|TRBD1
CSSSLAGTAYGTEAFF
TGTTCCAGCAGCTTAGCCGGGACAGCCTACGGCACTGAAGCTTTCTTT
>NA|TRBJ2-1|TRBV11-2|16|NA
CASSLDIAAFYNEQFF
TGTGCCAGCAGCTTAGATATCGCGGCTTTTTACAATGAGCAGTTCTTC
>NA|TRBJ1-5|TRBV5-6|15|TRBD1
CASSFRTGGDQPQHF
TGTGCCAGCAGCTTTCGCACAGGGGGCGATCAGCCCCAGCATTTT
>once|TRBJ1-2|TRBV7-9|15|NA
CASSHRSEARNGYTF
TGTGCCAGCAGCCATCGATCGGAGGCTAGGAATGGCTACACCTTC
>few|TRBJ1-2|TRBV10-3|13|NA
CAISEGAGYGYTF
TGTGCCATCAGTGAGGGGGCTGGCTATGGCTACACCTTC
>few|TRBJ2-7|TRBV19|16|TRBD1
CASSIQHRGSYYEQYF
TGTGCCAGTAGTATTCAACACAGGGGGTCATACTACGAGCAGTACTTC
>few|TRBJ1-1|TRBV6-6|13|NA
CASSRVMNTEAFF
TGTGCCAGCAGCCGAGTCATGAACACTGAAGCTTTCTTT
>NA|TRBJ1-3|TRBV28|16|NA
CASTPGAGPPGNTIYF
TGTGCCAGCACTCCAGGGGCAGGGCCCCCTGGAAACACCATATATTTT
>NA|TRBJ2-2|TRBV27|17|TRBD2
CASSRTRLAGDTGELFF
TGTGCCAGCAGTCGAACGAGACTAGCGGGGGACACCGGGGAGCTGTTTTTT
>NA|TRBJ1-1|TRBV30|16|NA
CAWSVQGGVIDTEAFF
TGTGCCTGGAGTGTACAGGGAGGGGTCATTGACACTGAAGCTTTCTTT
>NA|TRBJ1-5|TRBV6-1|13|TRBD1
CASSGQANQPQHF
TGTGCCAGCTCGGGACAGGCAAATCAGCCCCAGCATTTT
>once|TRBJ2-7|TRBV6-4|17|NA
CASSPPSSLYYSYEQYF
TGTGCCAGCAGTCCCCCATCTTCGTTATATTATTCCTACGAGCAGTACTTC
>NA|TRBJ2-5|TRBV6-5|13|TRBD2
CASIVPGGETQYF
TGTGCCAGCATCGTTCCGGGAGGAGAGACCCAGTACTTC
>NA|TRBJ1-4|TRBV28|14|NA
CASSLGGRVEKLFF
TGTGCCAGCAGTTTAGGGGGCCGTGTTGAAAAACTGTTTTTT
>NA|TRBJ2-1|TRBV4-1|20|TRBD1
CASSQDQGATIGSSYNEQFF
TGCGCCAGCAGCCAAGACCAGGGGGCGACGATAGGGAGCTCCTACAATGAGCAGTTCTTC
>NA|TRBJ2-5|TRBV28|16|NA
CASSEPGGGQQETQYF
TGTGCCAGCAGTGAGCCGGGGGGCGGCCAACAAGAGACCCAGTACTTC
>NA|TRBJ2-1|TRBV5-1|16|TRBD2
CASSDAPGLAGDEQFF
TGCGCCAGCAGCGATGCACCGGGACTAGCTGGTGATGAGCAGTTCTTC
>NA|TRBJ1-6|TRBV5-1|15|NA
CASSARTGYNSPLHF
TGCGCCAGCAGCGCAAGAACAGGGTATAATTCACCCCTCCACTTT
>few|TRBJ1-4|TRBV7-6|17|TRBD1
CASSLGSTGGNNEKLFF
TGTGCCAGCAGCTTAGGATCAACAGGGGGTAATAATGAAAAACTGTTTTTT
>NA|TRBJ1-1|TRBV7-3|13|NA
CASSLDSDTEAFF
TGTGCCAGCAGCTTAGACAGCGACACTGAAGCTTTCTTT
>NA|TRBJ2-7|TRBV6-6|13|NA
CASGGRLRDEQYF
TGTGCCAGCGGGGGGAGACTGCGGGACGAGCAGTACTTC
>NA|TRBJ2-2|TRBV7-3|16|TRBD1
CASSLGGQGATGELFF
TGTGCCAGCAGCTTAGGGGGACAGGGGGCCACCGGGGAGCTGTTTTTT
>NA|TRBJ1-4|TRBV6-5|15|NA
CASSYSTGLNEKLFF
TGTGCCAGCAGTTACTCAACCGGACTTAATGAAAAACTGTTTTTT
>NA|TRBJ1-6|TRBV30|12|NA
CAWSGGVSPLHF
TGTGCCTGGAGTGGCGGGGTCTCACCCCTCCACTTT
>NA|TRBJ2-3|TRBV6-6|12|NA
CATARRADTQYF
TGTGCCACCGCTCGGAGGGCTGATACGCAGTATTTT
>NA|TRBJ1-1|TRBV30|11|TRBD1
CAWAWDSKAFF
TGTGCCTGGGCCTGGGACAGTAAGGCTTTCTTT
>NA|TRBJ1-2|TRBV21-1|11|NA
CASRGLRGYTF
TGTGCCAGCCGCGGTTTACGAGGCTACACCTTC
>NA|TRBJ2-1|TRBV7-6|15|TRBD1
CASSLPGQRYNEQFF
TGTGCCAGCAGCTTACCGGGACAGAGATACAATGAGCAGTTCTTC
>NA|TRBJ2-1|TRBV6-6|15|TRBD1
CASGKGQGTYNEQFF
TGTGCCAGCGGGAAAGGACAGGGGACCTACAATGAGCAGTTCTTC
>once|TRBJ2-4|TRBV14|14|NA
CASSQELAKNIQYF
TGTGCCAGCAGCCAAGAACTAGCCAAAAACATTCAGTACTTC
>NA|TRBJ2-3|TRBV6-1|14|NA
CASSEGQEVDTQYF
TGTGCCAGCAGTGAAGGACAGGAAGTAGATACGCAGTATTTT
>NA|TRBJ2-1|TRBV7-9|16|NA
CASTVGAVLVGDEQFF
TGTGCCAGCACCGTAGGGGCGGTTTTGGTTGGCGATGAGCAGTTCTTC
>NA|TRBJ1-2|TRBV28|15|NA
CASSLSGVVSYGYTF
TGTGCCAGCAGTTTATCAGGGGTTGTTAGCTATGGCTACACCTTC
>NA|TRBJ1-1|TRBV2|11|NA
CASSYITEAFF
TGTGCCAGCAGTTACATCACTGAAGCTTTCTTT
>NA|TRBJ2-2|TRBV7-2|15|TRBD2
CASSLGTSVTGELFF
TGTGCCAGCAGCTTGGGGACTAGCGTCACCGGGGAGCTGTTTTTT